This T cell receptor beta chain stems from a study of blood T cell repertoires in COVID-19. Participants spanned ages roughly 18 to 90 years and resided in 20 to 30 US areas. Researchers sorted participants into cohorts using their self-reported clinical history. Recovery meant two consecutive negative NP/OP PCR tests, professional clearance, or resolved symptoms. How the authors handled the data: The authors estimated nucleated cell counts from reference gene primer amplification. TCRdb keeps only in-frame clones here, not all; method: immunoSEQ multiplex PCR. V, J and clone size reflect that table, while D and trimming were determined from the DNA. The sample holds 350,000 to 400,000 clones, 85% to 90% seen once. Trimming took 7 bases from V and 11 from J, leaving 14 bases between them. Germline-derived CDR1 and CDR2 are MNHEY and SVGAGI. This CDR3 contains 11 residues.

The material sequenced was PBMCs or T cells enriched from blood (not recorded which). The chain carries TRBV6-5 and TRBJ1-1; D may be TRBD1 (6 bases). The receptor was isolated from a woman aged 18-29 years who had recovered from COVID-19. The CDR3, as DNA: TGTGCCAGCATCGCAGGGGTTACGGCTTTCTTT. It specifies CASIAGVTAFF.